This TCR beta chain comes out of a study of cytomegalovirus exposure and HLA in healthy donors. Overall study: Early released data comprised tens of millions of unique TCRs from HLA-typed donors.

Use of 60 Vbeta and 13 Jbeta primers characterized the PCR. Sequencing was performed with immunoSEQ multiplex PCR; in TCRdb, only in-frame clones are kept and a portion is missing. This sample has some 150,000 clones, with approximately 78% found just once. Germline-derived CDR1 and CDR2 are SGHTA and FQGTGA. Trimming cost V 5 bases and J 10 bases; bases outside gene matches: 5. This CDR3 spans 12 amino acids. A note on this clone: As yet, its antigen is unknown.

Study-level results: Through in vitro validation, three CMV-associated chains were shown to be specific for CMV antigens. Cytomegalovirus association was assigned to 150 to 200 TCR beta chains.

This clonotype originated in a woman in her 30s in good health and CMV-seropositive. The chain combines TRBV7-3 with TRBJ2-7, with TRBD1 identical over 10 bases. Source material: PBMCs. In nucleotides, the CDR3 is TGTGCCAGCAGCCCGGGGACAGGGGTTCAGTACTTC. Amino acid sequence: CASSPGTGVQYF. Drawing the rest from reference TRBV7-3 and TRBJ2-7, the complete variable domain is GAGVSQTPSNKVTEKGKYVELRCDPISGHTALYWYRQSLGQGPEFLIYFQGTGAADDSGLPNDRFFAVRPEGSVSTLKIQRTERGDSAVYLCASSPGTGVQYFGPGTRLTVT.